The next 2 T cell receptor beta chains were all read from a single sample in a study of regulatory T cells in long-lasting Graves disease. Time point specified: newly diagnosed GD, antithyroid drugs for less than 3 months. Following extraction of RNA from PBMCs, that RNA was used to make the TCR library. HTBI primers from iRepertoire and Arm-PCR of CDR3 regions yielded the TCR beta libraries. TCRdb called the multiplex PCR reads again in MiXCR, with one record for every CDR3 protein. The sample yields 400,000 to 550,000 distinct CDR3 sequences, around 15% seen once. The same data also went into a second study, on T cells in Graves' hyperthyroidism and ophthalmopathy.

Sequenced here: peripheral blood mononuclear cells (PBMCs), sampled at new diagnosis, from a patient treated with antithyroid drugs. These receptors came from a young woman with Graves disease.

This clonotype was seen many times. This rearrangement joins TRBV28 to TRBJ2-7; D call uncertain. The CDR3 extends over 11 amino acids. V lost 4 bases and J lost 4, with 5 bases in between. Germline values: CDR1 MDHEN, CDR2 SYDVKM. The CDR3 nucleotides read TGTGCCAGCAGTTCAAAATACGAGCAGTACTTC. Protein product: CASSSKYEQYF.

The V gene is TRBV27, the J gene TRBJ2-1; D not certain. The CDR3 has 15 residues. V shed 7 bases and J shed 1 base, with 14 bases lying between them. Germline assignment: CDR1 MNHEY and CDR2 SMNVEV (reference sequence). Here the CDR3 reads CASKEAESSYNEQFF. As DNA, the CDR3 is TGTGCCAGCAAAGAGGCCGAGTCGTCCTACAATGAGCAGTTCTTC.